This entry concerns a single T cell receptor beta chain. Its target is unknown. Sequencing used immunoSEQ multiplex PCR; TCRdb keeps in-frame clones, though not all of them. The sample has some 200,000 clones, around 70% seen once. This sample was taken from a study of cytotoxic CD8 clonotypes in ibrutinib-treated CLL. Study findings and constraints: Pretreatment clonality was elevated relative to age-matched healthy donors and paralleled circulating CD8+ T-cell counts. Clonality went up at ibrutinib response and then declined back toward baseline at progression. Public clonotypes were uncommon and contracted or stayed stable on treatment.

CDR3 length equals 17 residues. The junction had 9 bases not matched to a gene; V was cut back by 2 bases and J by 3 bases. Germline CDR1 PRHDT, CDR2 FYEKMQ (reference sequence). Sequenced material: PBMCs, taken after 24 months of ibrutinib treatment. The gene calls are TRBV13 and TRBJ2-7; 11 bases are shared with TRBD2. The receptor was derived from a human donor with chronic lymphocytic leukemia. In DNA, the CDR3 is TGTGCCAGCAGCTTAACTAGCGGGAGATTTAAGGGCTACGAGCAGTACTTC. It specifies CASSLTSGRFKGYEQYF.